This T cell receptor beta chain was found in a study of blood T cell repertoires in COVID-19. Across the whole study: Acute-phase and convalescent COVID-19 samples originated in the United States, Italy and Spain.

Germline V gene data show CDR1 as SEHNR and CDR2 as FQNEAQ (reference sequence). This CDR3 spans 14 amino acids. The germline V and J ends were trimmed by 5 bases and 9 bases, with 17 bases remaining between them. In terms of age and location, participants ranged from roughly 18 to 100 years and lived in approximately 24 US areas. Authors' analysis steps: Quantification of nucleated cells was approximated via reference gene primer amplification. Libraries were prepared by immunoSEQ multiplex PCR; TCRdb keeps only in-frame clonotypes and omits some of them. V and J calls and clone size are copied from that table; D and trimming were computed from the DNA. The sample consists of roughly 250,000 clones, roughly 87% of them appearing once.

The sample comprised PBMCs or T cells enriched from blood (not recorded which). The chain employs TRBV7-9 and TRBJ2-4; a weak D match, TRBD2 (5 bases). The clonotype was recovered from a woman aged 25 to 45 with acute COVID-19. The CDR3 DNA sequence: TGTGCCAGCAGCGACACGACCGGACGGGGCATTCAGTACTTC. Translating it yields CASSDTTGRGIQYF. Combining the CDR3 with reference TRBV7-9 and TRBJ2-4 gives the whole variable domain DTGVSQNPRHKITKRGQNVTFRCDPISEHNRLYWYRQTLGQGPEFLTYFQNEAQLEKSRLLSDRFSAERPKGSFSTLEIQRTEQGDSAMYLCASSDTTGRGIQYFGAGTRLSVL.